This T cell receptor (beta chain) was obtained from a study of chemoradiotherapy in HPV16-positive cancers. The CDR3 has 17 amino acids. Germline V gene data show CDR1 as SGDLS and CDR2 as YYNGEE. Trimming removed 2 bases from V and 2 bases from J, with 19 bases in between. The repertoire was sequenced with immunoSEQ multiplex PCR; TCRdb's copy has only in-frame clones and lacks some. The repertoire consists of about 15,000 clones, with roughly 88% occurring once and the leading ten covering approximately 3.5%. The clonotype comes from a human donor with HPV-associated anogenital cancer. This specimen was blood, taken from a patient who underwent chemoradiotherapy. This rearrangement joins TRBV9 to TRBJ1-1; possible D gene TRBD1, 6 bases. The CDR3 here is CASSVWVGGGPNTEAFF. Written as DNA, the CDR3 is TGTGCCAGCAGCGTGTGGGTGGGCGGGGGGCCTAACACTGAAGCTTTCTTT. Using reference TRBV9 and TRBJ1-1 for the parts outside the CDR3, the full variable domain is DSGVTQTPKHLITATGQRVTLRCSPRSGDLSVYWYQQSLDQGLQFLIQYYNGEERAKGNILERFSAQQFPDLHSELNLSSLELGDSALYFCASSVWVGGGPNTEAFFGQGTRLTVV.